The 13 T cell receptor beta chains reported below all come from one sample, sequenced in a study of spatial heterogeneity in lung cancer. Each CDR3 protein is one row after TCRdb ran MiXCR on the 5' RACE reads. The table has approximately 9,000 distinct CDR3 sequences, 4.5% seen once. Overall study results and limits: Tracking of tumor mutation counts was seen in expanded intratumoral alpha and beta TCR counts.

No antigens are known for them. Time point of the sample: sample taken at primary tumor resection. The starting material was lung tumor tissue, obtained at surgery. These receptors were collected from a female donor with early-stage non-small cell lung cancer.

This clonotype appeared many times. V usage is TRBV28 and J usage is TRBJ1-2; TRBD1 aligns across 10 bases. The length of the CDR3 is 15 residues. Germline CDR1 reads MDHEN; CDR2 reads SYDVKM. V shed 7 bases and J 6 bases; nucleotides not matched to a gene: 11. The CDR3 nucleotides read TGTGCCAGCAACCTTCCGGGACAGGGGCTAGATGGCTACACCTTC. Encoded protein: CASNLPGQGLDGYTF.

In this sample, this clonotype turned up many times. Written as DNA, the CDR3 is TGCAGTGCTCCTCTTACTAGCGGGAGGGCCTACGAGCAGTACTTC. Its translation is CSAPLTSGRAYEQYF. The gene calls are TRBV20-1 and TRBJ2-7, with 13 bases fitting TRBD2. CDR3 length: 15 residues. Trimming took 5 bases from V and 2 from J; bases not matched to a gene: 6. CDR1 is DFQATT and CDR2 is SNEGSKA in the germline V gene (reference sequence).

This clonotype was seen ten or more times. This chain joins TRBV3-1 and TRBJ2-7; 9 bases agree with TRBD1. J gave up 1 base and V 0 bases, and 4 bases lay outside the gene matches. The V gene's germline CDR1 is LGHDT and CDR2 YNNKEL (reference sequence). The CDR3 totals 16 residues. The CDR3 reads CASSQEGQGNSYEQYF. The CDR3 DNA follows: TGTGCCAGCAGCCAAGAAGGACAGGGGAATTCCTACGAGCAGTACTTC.

This clonotype was recorded many times. The chain links TRBV4-1 to TRBJ1-2, with a possible D match to TRBD1 (6 bases). The CDR3 loop spans 15 amino acids. V was trimmed by 0 bases and J by 4 bases, leaving 12 bases between them. Per germline, CDR1 MGHRA and CDR2 YSYEKL. DNA of the CDR3: TGCGCCAGCAGCCAAGACGTGACAGGAGGCTATGGCTACACCTTC. This sequence encodes CASSQDVTGGYGYTF.

This clonotype was seen many times. This chain connects TRBV29-1 to TRBJ2-1; D is unclear. The CDR3 runs to 13 residues. The germline V gene has CDR1 SQVTM and CDR2 ANQGSEA. Trimming removed 7 bases at V and 0 bases at J, with 10 bases between. The CDR3: CSAGPGSYNEQFF. CDR3 sequence (DNA): TGCAGCGCCGGACCAGGCTCCTACAATGAGCAGTTCTTC.

This clonotype was recorded at least ten times. This chain uses TRBV13 with TRBJ2-1, with no clear D. The CDR3 loop spans 16 amino acids. CDR1 PRHDT and CDR2 FYEKMQ come from the germline V gene (reference sequence). The V end was cut by 4 bases, the J end by 0 bases, with 13 bases between. The DNA for the CDR3 is TGTGCCAGCAGCTACCGCCTGGCCAGCTCCTACAATGAGCAGTTCTTC. This codes for CASSYRLASSYNEQFF.

At least ten counts were recorded for this clonotype. This chain uses TRBV7-6 with TRBJ1-1; no definite D call. Trimming took off 1 base at V and 1 base at J, with 13 bases between the two ends. The CDR3 runs 16 residues. Germline loops: CDR1 SGHVS, CDR2 FNYEAQ. DNA for the CDR3: TGTGCCAGCAGCTTAGAATGGGGTACCCGGAACACTGAAGCTTTCTTT. It specifies CASSLEWGTRNTEAFF. Supplemented by reference TRBV7-6 and TRBJ1-1, the full variable domain reads GAGVSQSPRYKVTKRGQDVALRCDPISGHVSLYWYRQALGQGPEFLTYFNYEAQQDKSGLPNDRFSAERPEGSISTLTIQRTEQRDSAMYRCASSLEWGTRNTEAFFGQGTRLTVV.

This clonotype was counted ten times or more. This rearrangement joins TRBV11-2 to TRBJ2-3, with TRBD2 matching over 10 bases. V was pared by 5 bases and J by 2 bases, with 4 bases of the junction left unmatched. CDR3 size: 15 residues. Germline assignment: CDR1 SGHAT and CDR2 FQNNGV. CDR3 loop: CASSPGTSATDTQYF. The CDR3 DNA reads TGTGCCAGCAGCCCGGGGACTAGCGCCACAGATACGCAGTATTTT.

There are many counts of this clonotype. The chain has TRBV5-1 and TRBJ2-3; maybe TRBD1 (5 bases). Looked up from germline, CDR1 is SGHRS and CDR2 is YFSETQ. CDR3 length: 14 amino acids. Trimming removed 3 bases at V and 2 bases at J, with 10 bases between. In nucleotides, the CDR3 is TGCGCCAGCAGCTATCAGACAGACACAGATACGCAGTATTTT. Its translation is CASSYQTDTDTQYF.

This clonotype was seen ten or more times. At one boundary the junction diverges from the germline segment, which might be a read error. V and J are TRBV7-7 and TRBJ2-1; TRBD2 aligns across 10 bases. In germline, CDR1 is SSHAT, CDR2 FNYEAQ (reference sequence). This CDR3 contains 16 residues. CDR3 coding DNA: TGTGCTAGCAGCTTAAGGACTAGCGGAGAGGTGAATGAGCAGTTCTTC. Its protein is CASSLRTSGEVNEQFF.

This clonotype was seen ten or more times. J is TRBJ2-2 and V is TRBV7-2; weak D call: TRBD2 (6 bases). The germline CDR1 and CDR2 sequences are SGHTA and FQGNSA. V lost 1 base and J 5 bases, leaving 17 bases between the germline ends. CDR3 size: 17 residues. CDR3 sequence reads: CASSLGRKRAVTGELFF. The CDR3 DNA reads TGTGCCAGCAGCTTAGGACGCAAGCGGGCCGTAACCGGGGAGCTGTTTTTT.

As for this clonotype: Being one base from a much bigger clone, this may be a read error. V and J are TRBV9 and TRBJ1-1; D is ambiguous. Looked up from germline, CDR1 is SGDLS and CDR2 is YYNGEE. This CDR3 spans 14 amino acids. As DNA, the CDR3 is TGTGCCAGCAGTCCAGGACGGGAGAACACTGAATCTTTCTTT. Its translation: CASSPGRENTESFF.

This clonotype is classed as medium-sized (0.01 to 0.1%). This sequence joins TRBV20-1 and TRBJ2-3; no clear D gene. Germline lookup yields CDR1 DFQATT and CDR2 SNEGSKA (reference sequence). V was pared by 0 bases and J by 7 bases, with 14 bases between. The CDR3 has 14 residues. CDR3 sequence: CSARDPELGHTQYF. CDR3 DNA: TGCAGTGCTAGAGACCCCGAGTTGGGCCATACGCAGTATTTT.